The 29 T cell receptor beta chains reported below all come from one sample, sequenced in a study of Ad26.COV2.S vaccination and SARS-CoV-2 variants. Treatment indicated: 15 to 20 received Ad26.COV2.S at low or high dose, single or two shots; about 5 received placebo; per-sample allocation not given. The study sampled participants on day 63 after the first vaccine or placebo injection. Measured with immunoSEQ multiplex PCR; TCRdb has only the in-frame clones, and not every one. The table has about 420,000 clones, 85% to 90% seen once; the top ten hold 3.6%. The source material was peripheral blood, sampled in a trial of Ad26.COV2.S vaccine versus placebo. The receptor source for this set is a person between 18 and 60 years old who received the Ad26.COV2.S COVID-19 vaccine or a placebo.

The gene calls are TRBV7-9 and TRBJ2-1; D could derive from TRBD1 or TRBD2 (5 bases each). V was clipped by 5 bases and J by 1 base, with 12 bases between them. Germline CDR1 is SEHNR and CDR2 is FQNEAQ (reference sequence). The CDR3 is 15 residues long. The CDR3: CASSRDLGSYNEQFF. In DNA form, the CDR3 reads TGTGCCAGCAGCCGGGACCTGGGGTCCTACAATGAGCAGTTCTTC.

The rearrangement uses TRBV4-1 and TRBJ2-3; D remains unclear. Germline values: CDR1 MGHRA, CDR2 YSYEKL. V was clipped by 2 bases and J by 2 bases, with 11 bases between them. The CDR3 is 15 residues long. CDR3 nucleotides: TGCGCCAGCAGCCAACTAACAAGAGACACAGATACGCAGTATTTT. Translation gives CASSQLTRDTDTQYF.

V gene TRBV15 combines with J gene TRBJ1-1, with TRBD1 as a possible D gene (5 bases). CDR1 and CDR2 from the germline V gene are LNHNV and YYDKDF (reference sequence). V was shortened by 2 bases and J by 2 bases, with 24 bases between the two germline ends. There are 19 residues in the CDR3. CDR3 DNA: TGTGCCACCAGCAGAAATGTTCCCTTAGTCACAGGATTCAACACTGAAGCTTTCTTT. Its translation is CATSRNVPLVTGFNTEAFF. Full variable domain (remainder filled in from reference TRBV15 and TRBJ1-1): DAMVIQNPRYQVTQFGKPVTLSCSQTLNHNVMYWYQQKSSQAPKLLFHYYDKDFNNEADTPDNFQSRRPNTSFCFLDIRSPGLGDTAMYLCATSRNVPLVTGFNTEAFFGQGTRLTVV.

This sequence joins TRBV7-9 and TRBJ2-1; tentative D call: TRBD2 (6 bases). V lost 5 bases to trimming and J lost 4 bases, with 18 bases between them. This CDR3 has 16 residues. The germline gives CDR1 SEHNR, CDR2 FQNEAQ (reference sequence). DNA for the CDR3: TGTGCCAGCAGCCCGAGGAGGGAAAAACCGTACAATGAGCAGTTCTTC. Translating it yields CASSPRREKPYNEQFF.

The gene calls are TRBV2 and TRBJ1-2, with D perhaps matching TRBD1 (5 bases). The germline CDR1 and CDR2 sequences are SNHLY and FYNNEI. The CDR3 spans 13 residues. The V and J ends lost 7 bases and 5 bases respectively, with 14 bases between them. The CDR3, as DNA: TGTGCCAGCACCACCGACAGAATTTATGGCTACACCTTC. Translated, it gives CASTTDRIYGYTF.

The chain is built from TRBV5-6 and TRBJ2-5; 8 bases are a match to TRBD1. The length of the CDR3 is 13 residues. J gave up 5 bases and V 3 bases, and 3 bases lay outside the gene matches. CDR1 and CDR2 (germline): SGHDT, YYEEEE. The CDR3: CASSWTGTETQYF. In DNA form, the CDR3 reads TGTGCCAGCAGCTGGACAGGGACGGAGACCCAGTACTTC.

The V gene is TRBV6-4, the J gene TRBJ2-3; weak D call: TRBD2 (5 bases). This CDR3 region has 12 residues. The germline V and J ends were trimmed by 3 bases and 4 bases, with 5 bases remaining between them. CDR1 and CDR2 from the germline V gene are MRHNA and SNTAGT. Here the CDR3 reads CASSEGADTQYF. The CDR3 DNA follows: TGTGCCAGCAGTGAGGGAGCAGATACGCAGTATTTT.

This chain joins TRBV4-1 and TRBJ1-4; D uncertain. Trimming left V 4 bases short and J 0 bases short, with 3 bases between. The CDR3 has 13 amino acids. CDR1 and CDR2 from the germline V gene are MGHRA and YSYEKL. CDR3 residues: CASSLTTNEKLFF. CDR3 DNA: TGCGCCAGCAGCCTCACAACTAATGAAAAACTGTTTTTT.

The chain employs TRBV28 and TRBJ1-4; the D is unclear. This CDR3 is built from 15 residues. The germline V gene has CDR1 MDHEN and CDR2 SYDVKM. The V end lost 4 bases, the J end lost 7 bases, and 16 bases lay between the germline ends. The CDR3: CASSSLQRAGEKLFF. The DNA for the CDR3 is TGTGCCAGCAGTTCCCTCCAGAGGGCGGGTGAAAAACTGTTTTTT.

The V and J genes are TRBV4-3 and TRBJ1-4, with 8 bases that match TRBD1. CDR1 is LGHNA and CDR2 is YSLEER in the germline V gene. The CDR3 has 15 amino acids. V lost 3 bases and J lost 6; bases outside the gene matches: 6. The CDR3 coding sequence is TGCGCCAGCAGCCAGACAGGGGTGGGTGATGAAAAACTGTTTTTT. Translation: CASSQTGVGDEKLFF.

This clone was counted a single time. The chain employs TRBV15 and TRBJ2-5, with unresolved D. V was trimmed by 5 bases and J by 4 bases, leaving 5 bases between them. CDR1 is LNHNV, CDR2 YYDKDF, per germline (reference sequence). CDR3 length: 11 residues. In nucleotides, the CDR3 is TGTGCCACCAGCTTACGAGAGACCCAGTACTTC. This encodes CATSLRETQYF.

The chain is built from TRBV6-1 and TRBJ1-4, with TRBD1 identical over 7 bases. CDR1 MNHNS and CDR2 SASEGT come from the germline V gene. The CDR3 has 15 residues. The V segment lost 1 base and the J segment 12 bases; nucleotides outside the gene matches: 11. In DNA form, the CDR3 reads TGTGCCAGCAGTGAAGTGACAGGGCTTCGTAGCCAACTGTTTTTT. Translation gives CASSEVTGLRSQLFF.

The chain couples TRBV6-4 to TRBJ2-7, with D hard to call. Germline V gene lookup returns CDR1 MRHNA and CDR2 SNTAGT. This CDR3 spans 12 amino acids. Trimming took 0 bases from V and 10 from J, leaving 10 bases between them. CDR3 bases: TGTGCCAGCAGTGACTCTTCAGGTAGTCAGTACTTC. This gives the protein CASSDSSGSQYF.

V and J are TRBV10-3 and TRBJ2-3; D gene uncertain. Germline CDR1 is ENHRY and CDR2 is SYGVKD. Deletions cut 6 bases from V and 0 bases from J, with 13 bases between. This CDR3 region has 15 residues. The CDR3 protein is CAIRNGGTSTDTQYF. The CDR3 DNA sequence: TGTGCCATCAGGAATGGCGGTACTAGCACAGATACGCAGTATTTT.

V usage is TRBV4-1 and J usage is TRBJ2-1; 13 bases agree with TRBD2. Trimming took 3 bases from V and 4 from J; bases not matched to a gene: 3. Germline lookup yields CDR1 MGHRA and CDR2 YSYEKL. The CDR3 is 16 amino acids. The CDR3 here is CASSHLLAGGYNEQFF. The CDR3 DNA sequence: TGCGCCAGCAGCCACCTACTAGCGGGGGGGTACAATGAGCAGTTCTTC.

This clone was recorded a few times. The chain links TRBV4-1 to TRBJ2-7; TRBD2 matches at 10 bases. Looked up from germline, CDR1 is MGHRA and CDR2 is YSYEKL. The CDR3 covers 15 residues. After removal of 4 bases from V and 4 bases from J, the junction contained 7 bases not matched to a gene. The CDR3 loop reads CASSPGLAPAYEQYF. The CDR3 DNA reads TGCGCCAGCAGCCCGGGACTAGCGCCGGCTTACGAGCAGTACTTC.

To note about this clone: At the DNA level, this CDR3 is encoded by other sequences in the same sample as well. This chain links TRBV14 with TRBJ1-2, with 7 bases fitting TRBD1. This CDR3 has 14 amino acids. Trimming removed 2 bases from V and 5 bases from J; junction bases left unmatched: 5. Germline CDR1 reads SGHDN; CDR2 reads FVKESK. This chain's CDR3 is CASSQRQGSYGYTF. CDR3 bases: TGTGCCAGCAGCCAACGACAGGGAAGTTATGGCTACACCTTC. Full variable domain (remainder filled in from reference TRBV14 and TRBJ1-2): EAGVTQFPSHSVIEKGQTVTLRCDPISGHDNLYWYRRVMGKEIKFLLHFVKESKQDESGMPNNRFLAERTGGTYSTLKVQPAELEDSGVYFCASSQRQGSYGYTFGSGTRLTVV.

The sample holds one count of this clone. The chain combines TRBV30 with TRBJ2-3, with 8 bases identical to TRBD2. CDR1 is GTSNPN and CDR2 is SVGIG in the germline V gene (reference sequence). The ends lost 5 bases at V and 6 bases at J; junction bases unmatched: 13. The CDR3 extends over 15 amino acids. The CDR3 is CAWDLGAGGSDTQYF. The CDR3 DNA is TGTGCCTGGGACCTGGGGGCGGGGGGATCGGATACGCAGTATTTT. The whole variable domain, remainder taken from reference TRBV30 and TRBJ2-3, is SQTIHQWPATLVQPVGSPLSLECTVEGTSNPNLYWYRQAAGRGLQLLFYSVGIGQISSEVPQNLSASRPQDRQFILSSKKLLLSDSGFYLCAWDLGAGGSDTQYFGPGTRLTVL.

The rearrangement uses TRBV9 and TRBJ2-3, with TRBD2 matching over 14 bases. Germline assignment: CDR1 SGDLS and CDR2 YYNGEE. The CDR3 extends over 15 amino acids. Trimming took 3 bases from V and 6 from J; bases not matched to a gene: 3. In DNA form, the CDR3 reads TGTGCCAGCAGCGGACTAGCGGGGGGGTTGGATACGCAGTATTTT. Protein sequence: CASSGLAGGLDTQYF.

In its sample, this clone was seen once. CDR3 DNA sequence: TGTGCCAGCAGCCAAGGAGGGTCCTATGGCTACACCTTC. Translating gives CASSQGGSYGYTF. The chain joins TRBV3-1 (or the pseudogene TRBV3-2) to TRBJ1-2, with D hard to call. The CDR3 runs to 13 residues. Germline values: CDR1 LGHDT, CDR2 YNNKEL (reference sequence). Trimming took 1 base from V and 4 from J, leaving 7 bases between them.

This clone came up once. The chain has TRBV24-1 and TRBJ1-1; D not certain. V was cut by 7 bases and J by 0 bases, with 11 bases left in between. The CDR3 runs to 14 residues. Germline CDR1 KGHDR, CDR2 SFDVKD. The CDR3 DNA reads TGTGCCACCAGGGCCTCGGACCTGAACACTGAAGCTTTCTTT. Encoded protein: CATRASDLNTEAFF.

In its sample, this clone was seen a few times. This sequence joins TRBV28 and TRBJ1-5; a weak D match, TRBD1 (6 bases). Germline V gives CDR1 MDHEN, CDR2 SYDVKM. V lost 2 bases, J lost 1 base, and 15 bases lay in between. CDR3 size: 17 residues. This chain's CDR3 is CASSLSRGRLSNQPQHF. CDR3 in DNA: TGTGCCAGCAGTTTAAGTCGGGGGCGATTGAGCAATCAGCCCCAGCATTTT.

The CDR3 sequence: CASSPKWTSGEHSYNEQFF. The CDR3 DNA follows: TGCGCCAGCAGCCCCAAGTGGACTAGCGGTGAACACTCCTACAATGAGCAGTTCTTC. This chain joins TRBV4-1 and TRBJ2-1; 10 nucleotides match TRBD2. The CDR3 length is 19 residues. CDR1 and CDR2 (germline): MGHRA, YSYEKL. The trim removed 4 bases at V and 0 bases at J, leaving 12 bases unmatched.

This clone was seen a few times. The rearrangement uses TRBV6-8 and TRBJ2-5, with 11 bases identical to TRBD2. Germline V gives CDR1 MNHGY, CDR2 SAAAGT. This CDR3 has 15 residues. J was trimmed by 2 bases and V by 6 bases; bases with no gene match: 5. The CDR3 here is CASSRLAGKQETQYF. CDR3 in DNA: TGTGCCAGCAGCCGACTAGCGGGAAAACAAGAGACCCAGTACTTC.

There are a few counts of this clone. The chain couples TRBV3-1 (or the pseudogene TRBV3-2) to TRBJ2-1, with 10 bases aligning to TRBD1. CDR3 length equals 15 residues. The V gene's germline CDR1 is LGHDT and CDR2 YNNKEL (reference sequence). Trimming cost V 0 bases and J 12 bases; bases outside gene matches: 8. CDR3 in amino acids: CASSQEGTGEDGQFF. CDR3 DNA: TGTGCCAGCAGCCAAGAGGGGACAGGGGAGGATGGGCAGTTCTTC.

This CDR3 reads CASKISTGSYSNQPQHF. CDR3 bases: TGTGCCAGTAAAATATCGACAGGGTCTTATAGCAATCAGCCCCAGCATTTT. The chain couples TRBV19 to TRBJ1-5; 7 bases line up with TRBD1. The CDR3 has 17 residues. J lost 0 bases, V lost 7 bases, and 12 bases had no gene match. The germline V gene encodes CDR1 LNHDA and CDR2 SQIVND (reference sequence).

V gene TRBV6-5 combines with J gene TRBJ2-3; D is unclear. This CDR3 is 15 amino acids long. Trimming shortened V by 6 bases and J by 0 bases, and 13 bases separated the two germline ends. CDR1 and CDR2 from the germline V gene are MNHEY and SVGAGI. Here the CDR3 reads CASSLRVVSTDTQYF. Written as DNA, the CDR3 is TGTGCCAGCAGCCTTAGAGTAGTCAGCACAGATACGCAGTATTTT.

This chain joins TRBV4-3 and TRBJ1-6; TRBD1 matches at 9 bases. Germline loops: CDR1 LGHNA, CDR2 YSLEER. The CDR3 is made up of 16 amino acids. The ends lost 0 bases at V and 9 bases at J; junction bases unmatched: 6. In DNA form, the CDR3 reads TGCGCCAGCAGCCAAGAGAGCGGACAGGGGACTTCACCCCTCCACTTT. This encodes CASSQESGQGTSPLHF.

The chain uses TRBV28 and TRBJ2-3, with a weak D call TRBD2 (6 bases). The CDR3 contains 15 residues. Germline V gene data show CDR1 as MDHEN and CDR2 as SYDVKM. Trimming took off 6 bases at V and 2 bases at J, with 15 bases between the two ends. The CDR3 region has the DNA TGTGCCAGCAGCAAGAGGACTACCTACACAGATACGCAGTATTTT. Protein: CASSKRTTYTDTQYF.